The entry below describes one TCR beta chain. Germline lookup yields CDR1 MNHNS and CDR2 SASEGT. Trimming removed 0 bases at V and 6 bases at J, with 10 bases between. The CDR3 is 14 amino acids. This sample was taken from a study of blood T cell repertoires in COVID-19. Study-wide context: The study drew acute and convalescent COVID-19 samples from the United States, Italy and Spain.

Participants were aged 18 to 89 years from about two dozen US areas. Each participant's cohort was designated according to participant-reported clinical history. Authors' processing steps: Estimated nucleated cell counts came from reference gene primer amplification. The assay was immunoSEQ multiplex PCR, and TCRdb's table has in-frame clones only and misses some. V and J calls and clone size follow that table, whereas D and trimming were derived from the DNA. Among a few hundred thousand clones listed, 70% to 90% were seen once. Sequencing was carried out using PBMCs or T cells enriched from blood (not recorded which). This TCR came from a woman between 40 and 50 years old with acute COVID-19. The chain has TRBV6-1 and TRBJ2-3; D is undetermined. The CDR3 bases are TGTGCCAGCAGTGAAGCCCGCCTAACGGATACGCAGTATTTT. Translating gives CASSEARLTDTQYF.